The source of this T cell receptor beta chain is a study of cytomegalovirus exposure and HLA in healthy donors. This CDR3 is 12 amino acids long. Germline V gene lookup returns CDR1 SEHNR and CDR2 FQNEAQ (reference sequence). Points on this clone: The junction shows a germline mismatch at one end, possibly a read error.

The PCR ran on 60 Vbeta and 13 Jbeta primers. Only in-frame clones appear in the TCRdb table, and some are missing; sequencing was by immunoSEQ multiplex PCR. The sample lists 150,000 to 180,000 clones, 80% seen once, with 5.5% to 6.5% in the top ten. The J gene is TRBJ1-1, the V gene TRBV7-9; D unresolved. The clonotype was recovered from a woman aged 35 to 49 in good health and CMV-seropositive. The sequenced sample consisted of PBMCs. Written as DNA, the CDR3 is TGTTCCAGCAGCTTAACTCCGACAGAAGCTTTCTTT. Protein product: CSSSLTPTEAFF.